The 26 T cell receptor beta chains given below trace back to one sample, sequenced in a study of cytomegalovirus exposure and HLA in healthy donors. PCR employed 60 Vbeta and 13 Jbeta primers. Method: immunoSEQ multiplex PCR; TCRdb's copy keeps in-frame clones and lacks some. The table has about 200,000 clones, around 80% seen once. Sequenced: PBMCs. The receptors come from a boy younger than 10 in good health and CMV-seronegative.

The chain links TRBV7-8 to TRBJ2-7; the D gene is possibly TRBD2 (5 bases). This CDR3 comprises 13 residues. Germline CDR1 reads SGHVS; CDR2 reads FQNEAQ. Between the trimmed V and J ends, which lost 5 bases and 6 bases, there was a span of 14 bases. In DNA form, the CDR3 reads TGTGCCAGCAGCCCCCGGGTCCGGGGCGAGCAGTACTTC. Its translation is CASSPRVRGEQYF.

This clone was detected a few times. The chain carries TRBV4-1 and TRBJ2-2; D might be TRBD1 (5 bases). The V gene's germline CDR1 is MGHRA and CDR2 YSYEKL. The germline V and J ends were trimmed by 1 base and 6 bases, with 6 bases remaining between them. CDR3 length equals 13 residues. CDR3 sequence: CASSQGQPGELFF. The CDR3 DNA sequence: TGCGCCAGCAGCCAAGGACAGCCCGGGGAGCTGTTTTTT.

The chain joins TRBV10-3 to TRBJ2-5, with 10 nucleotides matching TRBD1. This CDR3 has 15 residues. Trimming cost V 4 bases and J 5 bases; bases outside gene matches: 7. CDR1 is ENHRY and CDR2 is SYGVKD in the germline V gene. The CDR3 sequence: CAISVLGTGDETQYF. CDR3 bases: TGTGCCATCAGTGTCCTCGGGACAGGGGATGAGACCCAGTACTTC.

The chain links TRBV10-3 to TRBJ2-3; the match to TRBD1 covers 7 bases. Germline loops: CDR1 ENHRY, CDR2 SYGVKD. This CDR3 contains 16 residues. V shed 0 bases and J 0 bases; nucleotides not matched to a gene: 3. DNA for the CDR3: TGTGCCATCAGTGAGTCCTTGACAGGGAGCACAGATACGCAGTATTTT. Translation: CAISESLTGSTDTQYF.

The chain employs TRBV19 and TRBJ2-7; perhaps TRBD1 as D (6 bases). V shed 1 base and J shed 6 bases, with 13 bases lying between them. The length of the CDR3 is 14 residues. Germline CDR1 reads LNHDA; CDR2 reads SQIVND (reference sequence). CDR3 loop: CASSIAQGKTEQYF. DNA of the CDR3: TGTGCCAGTAGTATAGCGCAGGGGAAGACCGAGCAGTACTTC.

The CDR3, as DNA: TGTGCCAGCAGCTTAAGGGGACAGAACACCGGGGAGCTGTTTTTT. It specifies CASSLRGQNTGELFF. The chain uses TRBV7-9 and TRBJ2-2; a weak D match, TRBD1 (6 bases). The length of the CDR3 is 15 residues. V was clipped by 2 bases and J by 1 base, with 8 bases between them. The V gene's germline CDR1 is SEHNR and CDR2 FQNEAQ (reference sequence).

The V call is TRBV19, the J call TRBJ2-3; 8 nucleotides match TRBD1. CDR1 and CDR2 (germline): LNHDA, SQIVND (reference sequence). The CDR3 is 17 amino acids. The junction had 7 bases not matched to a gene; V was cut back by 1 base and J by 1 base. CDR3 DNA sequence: TGTGCCAGTAGTATAGGGACAGGGAGCCACCGCACAGATACGCAGTATTTT. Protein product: CASSIGTGSHRTDTQYF.

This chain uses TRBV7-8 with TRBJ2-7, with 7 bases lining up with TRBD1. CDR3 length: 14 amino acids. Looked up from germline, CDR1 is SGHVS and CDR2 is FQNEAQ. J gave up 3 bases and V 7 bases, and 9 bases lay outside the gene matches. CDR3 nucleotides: TGTGCCAGCACCTTGGACAGGTGGGACTACGAGCAGTACTTC. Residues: CASTLDRWDYEQYF.

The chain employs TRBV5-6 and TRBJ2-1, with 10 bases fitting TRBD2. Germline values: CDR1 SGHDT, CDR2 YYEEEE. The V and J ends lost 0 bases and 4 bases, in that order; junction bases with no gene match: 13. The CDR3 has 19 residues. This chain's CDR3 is CASSLVLRAGTSAYNEQFF. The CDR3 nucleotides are TGTGCCAGCAGCTTGGTATTGAGAGCCGGGACTAGCGCGTACAATGAGCAGTTCTTC.

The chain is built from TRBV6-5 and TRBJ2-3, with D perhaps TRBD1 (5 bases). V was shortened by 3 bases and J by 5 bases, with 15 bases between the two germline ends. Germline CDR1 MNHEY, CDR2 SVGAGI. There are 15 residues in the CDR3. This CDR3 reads CASSYLQGGKDTQYF. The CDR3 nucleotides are TGTGCCAGCAGTTATTTGCAGGGCGGAAAAGATACGCAGTATTTT.

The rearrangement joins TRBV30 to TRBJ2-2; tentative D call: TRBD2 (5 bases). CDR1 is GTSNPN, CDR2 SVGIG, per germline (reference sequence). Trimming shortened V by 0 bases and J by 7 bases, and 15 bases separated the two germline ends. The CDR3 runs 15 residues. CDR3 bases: TGTGCCTGGAGTGTAACCCGGGAAGTCGGCGGGGAGCTGTTTTTT. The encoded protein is CAWSVTREVGGELFF.

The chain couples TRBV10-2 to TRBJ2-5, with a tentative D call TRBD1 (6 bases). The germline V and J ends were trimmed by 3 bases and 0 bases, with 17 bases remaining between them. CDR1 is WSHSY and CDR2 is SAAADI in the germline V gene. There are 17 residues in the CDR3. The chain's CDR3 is CASSEFGSTGYQETQYF. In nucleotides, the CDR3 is TGCGCCAGCAGTGAATTTGGCTCAACAGGGTACCAAGAGACCCAGTACTTC.

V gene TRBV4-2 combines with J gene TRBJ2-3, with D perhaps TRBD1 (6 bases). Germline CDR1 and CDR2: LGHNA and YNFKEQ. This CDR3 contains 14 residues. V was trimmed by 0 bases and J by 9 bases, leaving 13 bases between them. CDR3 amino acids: CASSQDGGVATQYF. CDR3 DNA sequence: TGTGCCAGCAGCCAAGATGGGGGCGTGGCCACGCAGTATTTT.

CDR3 in DNA: TGTGCCAGCAGCCTCTCCGGTAGTAGCGGGGGGGAGACCCAGTACTTC. It encodes CASSLSGSSGGETQYF. The J gene is TRBJ2-5, the V gene TRBV9; 10 nucleotides match TRBD2. The germline V gene has CDR1 SGDLS and CDR2 YYNGEE. This CDR3 has 16 residues. V lost 4 bases to trimming and J lost 5 bases; unmatched junction nucleotides: 11.

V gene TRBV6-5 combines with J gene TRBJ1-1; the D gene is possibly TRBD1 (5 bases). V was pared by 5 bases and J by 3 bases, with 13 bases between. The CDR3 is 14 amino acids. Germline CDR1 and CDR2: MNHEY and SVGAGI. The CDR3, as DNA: TGTGCCAGCAGTACGACAGCGGGATACACTGAAGCTTTCTTT. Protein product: CASSTTAGYTEAFF.

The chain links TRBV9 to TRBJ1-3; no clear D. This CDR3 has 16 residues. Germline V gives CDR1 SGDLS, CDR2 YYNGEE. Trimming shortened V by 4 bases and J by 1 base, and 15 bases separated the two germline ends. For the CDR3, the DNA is TGTGCCAGCAGCCCACGAGGTCCAGAATCTGGAAACACCATATATTTT. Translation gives CASSPRGPESGNTIYF.

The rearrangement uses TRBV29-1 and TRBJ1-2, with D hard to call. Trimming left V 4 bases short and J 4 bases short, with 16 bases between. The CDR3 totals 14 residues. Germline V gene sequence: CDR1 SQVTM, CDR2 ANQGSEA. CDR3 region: CSVGSYEGGYGYTF. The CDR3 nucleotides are TGCAGCGTTGGGTCATATGAGGGCGGCTATGGCTACACCTTC.

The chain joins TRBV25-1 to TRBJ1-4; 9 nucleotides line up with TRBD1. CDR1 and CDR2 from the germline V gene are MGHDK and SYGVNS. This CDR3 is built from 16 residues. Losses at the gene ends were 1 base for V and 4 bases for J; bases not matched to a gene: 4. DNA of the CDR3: TGTGCCAGCAGTGAATTTAGGGGACAGGGTAATGAAAAACTGTTTTTT. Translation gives CASSEFRGQGNEKLFF.

The CDR3 bases are TGCGCCAGCAGCTTGCCACTAGCGGGGAACGCTGAGCAGTTCTTC. The encoded protein is CASSLPLAGNAEQFF. V is TRBV5-1 and J is TRBJ2-1, with 10 bases lining up with TRBD2. Germline CDR1 is SGHRS and CDR2 is YFSETQ. This CDR3 has 15 amino acids. J lost 9 bases, V lost 1 base, and 7 bases had no gene match.

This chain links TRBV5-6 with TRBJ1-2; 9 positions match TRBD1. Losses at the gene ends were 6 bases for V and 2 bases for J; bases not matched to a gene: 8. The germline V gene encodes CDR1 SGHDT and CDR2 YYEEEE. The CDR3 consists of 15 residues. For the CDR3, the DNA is TGTGCCAGCACTCTGGAGGGACAGGGCAACTATGGCTACACCTTC. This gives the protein CASTLEGQGNYGYTF.

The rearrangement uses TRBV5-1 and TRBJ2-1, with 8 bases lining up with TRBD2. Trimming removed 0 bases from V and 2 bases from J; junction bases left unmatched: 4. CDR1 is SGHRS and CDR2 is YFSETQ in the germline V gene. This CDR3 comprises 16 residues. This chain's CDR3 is CASSLVAGGAYNEQFF. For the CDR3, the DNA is TGCGCCAGCAGCTTGGTAGCCGGGGGGGCCTACAATGAGCAGTTCTTC.

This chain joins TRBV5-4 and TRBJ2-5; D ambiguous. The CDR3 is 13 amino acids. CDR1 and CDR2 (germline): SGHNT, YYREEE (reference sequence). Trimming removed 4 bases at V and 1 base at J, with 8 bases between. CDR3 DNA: TGTGCCAGCAGCCCAGGAATCCAAGAGACCCAGTACTTC. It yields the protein CASSPGIQETQYF.

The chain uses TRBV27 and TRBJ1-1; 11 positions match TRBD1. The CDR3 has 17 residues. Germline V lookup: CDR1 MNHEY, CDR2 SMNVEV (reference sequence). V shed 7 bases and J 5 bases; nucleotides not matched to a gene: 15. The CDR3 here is CASNLLAPDRGRTEAFF. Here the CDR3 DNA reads TGTGCCAGCAACCTCCTGGCGCCGGACAGGGGGCGAACTGAAGCTTTCTTT.

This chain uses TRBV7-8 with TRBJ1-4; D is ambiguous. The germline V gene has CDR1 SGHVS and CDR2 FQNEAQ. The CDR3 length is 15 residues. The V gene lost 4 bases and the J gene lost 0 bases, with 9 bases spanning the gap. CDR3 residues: CASSSGFTTNEKLFF. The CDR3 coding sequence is TGTGCCAGCAGCTCGGGATTTACAACTAATGAAAAACTGTTTTTT.

In DNA form, the CDR3 reads TGTGCCAGCAGTGAAGGGACAGGGTTGTACGAGCAGTACTTC. It specifies CASSEGTGLYEQYF. The chain is built from TRBV2 and TRBJ2-7, with 8 nucleotides matching TRBD1. This CDR3 has 14 residues. J gave up 4 bases and V 1 base, and 3 bases lay outside the gene matches. Germline CDR1 is SNHLY and CDR2 is FYNNEI. Full variable domain (rest looked up from reference TRBV2 and TRBJ2-7): EPEVTQTPSHQVTQMGQEVILRCVPISNHLYFYWYRQILGQKVEFLVSFYNNEISEKSEIFDDQFSVERPDGSNFTLKIRSTKLEDSAMYFCASSEGTGLYEQYFGPGTRLTVT.

The CDR3 region is CASIKRGTGGDTQYF. The DNA of the CDR3 is TGTGCCAGCATCAAAAGGGGGACAGGGGGAGATACGCAGTATTTT. The chain couples TRBV6-5 to TRBJ2-3, with 11 nucleotides matching TRBD1. CDR1 and CDR2 (germline): MNHEY, SVGAGI. V was clipped by 7 bases and J by 5 bases; unmatched bases: 8. The CDR3 is 15 residues long.